The TCR beta chain described here comes from a study of regulatory T cells in long-lasting Graves disease. Study-level results: A reduction in accuracy may have resulted from the small sample size. There was favoring of TRBV28, TRBJ1-2 and TRBJ2-5 in persistent disease. Examination was confined to peripheral blood, excluding thyroid tissue.

Relying on iRepertoire HTBI primers and Arm-PCR of CDR3 regions, the team built TCR beta libraries. MiXCR, applied by TCRdb to the multiplex PCR reads, yields one record per CDR3 protein. The sample carries a few hundred thousand distinct CDR3 sequences, around a sixth recorded once. The time point here: newly diagnosed GD, antithyroid drugs for less than 3 months. Construction of the TCR library relied on RNA isolated from PBMCs. This clonotype was observed at least ten times. The target antigen is unknown. The germline CDR1 and CDR2 sequences are SNHLY and FYNNEI. The CDR3 has 15 amino acids. Unmatched junction bases numbered 8, after V lost 6 bases and J lost 9 bases. A further study also used this sample, focusing on T cells in Graves' hyperthyroidism and ophthalmopathy.

The chain uses TRBV2 and TRBJ2-1; 13 bases map to TRBD2. The origin of this receptor is a woman aged 30 to 39 with Graves disease. The sequencing here drew on peripheral blood mononuclear cells (PBMCs), taken at new diagnosis, from a patient treated with antithyroid drugs. The CDR3 spells CASSTSGGAGGEQFF. The CDR3 DNA is TGTGCCAGCAGCACTAGCGGGGGGGCCGGGGGTGAGCAGTTCTTC.